These 11 T cell receptor beta chains were sequenced from one sample in a study of T cells after somatic rescue of genetic block. The assay was immunoSEQ multiplex PCR, and TCRdb's table has in-frame clones only and misses some. The repertoire consists of over 95,000 clones, with 80% to 95% occurring once and the leading ten covering approximately 1.4%. The sequenced sample consisted of peripheral blood mononuclear cells (PBMCs). These receptor sequences come from a woman between 18 and 29 years old.

This clone appeared once. This rearrangement joins TRBV20-1 to TRBJ1-2; tentative D call: TRBD1 (6 bases). The germline V gene encodes CDR1 DFQATT and CDR2 SNEGSKA (reference sequence). This CDR3 is 10 amino acids long. V lost 7 bases and J 10 bases, leaving 13 bases between the germline ends. The CDR3 nucleotides are TGCAGTGTTTTTACAGGGATCTACACCTTC. This encodes CSVFTGIYTF.

The rearrangement links TRBV9 to TRBJ1-2, with TRBD1 identical over 8 bases. The CDR3 contains 14 residues. J was trimmed by 6 bases and V by 0 bases; bases with no gene match: 4. The germline V gene has CDR1 SGDLS and CDR2 YYNGEE. CDR3 loop: CASSVGGQEHGYTF. The CDR3 DNA follows: TGTGCCAGCAGCGTAGGGGGACAGGAGCATGGCTACACCTTC.

In regard to this clone: The sample contains more than one DNA sequence encoding this CDR3. The chain recombines TRBV30 with TRBJ1-5; D is unresolved. Germline CDR1 and CDR2: GTSNPN and SVGIG (reference sequence). The V gene lost 0 bases and the J gene lost 2 bases, with 5 bases spanning the gap. The CDR3 contains 13 residues. The CDR3: CAWSVEGNQPQHF. The CDR3 DNA is TGTGCCTGGAGTGTGGAGGGCAATCAGCCCCAGCATTTT. The full variable domain, completed using reference TRBV30 and TRBJ1-5, is SQTIHQWPATLVQPVGSPLSLECTVEGTSNPNLYWYRQAAGRGLQLLFYSVGIGQISSEVPQNLSASRPQDRQFILSSKKLLLSDSGFYLCAWSVEGNQPQHFGDGTRLSIL.

This clone was seen just once. The chain joins TRBV5-4 to TRBJ1-4, with TRBD1 identical over 7 bases. Germline V gene lookup returns CDR1 SGHNT and CDR2 YYREEE (reference sequence). V lost 7 bases and J lost 4; bases outside the gene matches: 7. CDR3 size: 14 residues. The CDR3 is CASASGTVNEKLFF. DNA for the CDR3: TGTGCCAGCGCCTCGGGGACAGTTAATGAAAAACTGTTTTTT.

The chain uses TRBV28 and TRBJ2-2; 9 nucleotides match TRBD1. CDR1 is MDHEN, CDR2 SYDVKM, per germline. The CDR3 runs 17 residues. V was pared by 7 bases and J by 1 base, with 10 bases of the junction left unmatched. CDR3 DNA sequence: TGTGCCAGCAACCCCATGTTGGGACAGGGGAACACCGGGGAGCTGTTTTTT. Its protein product is CASNPMLGQGNTGELFF. The whole variable domain, filled in from reference TRBV28 and TRBJ2-2, reads DVKVTQSSRYLVKRTGEKVFLECVQDMDHENMFWYRQDPGLGLRLIYFSYDVKMKEKGDIPEGYSVSREKKERFSLILESASTNQTSMYLCASNPMLGQGNTGELFFGEGSRLTVL.

The chain uses TRBV4-2 and TRBJ1-2; TRBD1 matches 7 bases. Per the germline V gene, CDR1 is LGHNA and CDR2 is YNFKEQ. This CDR3 is built from 16 residues. V shed 8 bases and J 5 bases; nucleotides not matched to a gene: 17. CDR3 bases: TGTGCCAGCCAAAAGGGCAATCGACAGGGTGGTTATGGCTACACCTTC. This sequence encodes CASQKGNRQGGYGYTF.

The chain employs TRBV7-2 and TRBJ1-3; perhaps TRBD1 as D (5 bases). Between the trimmed V and J ends, which lost 5 bases and 0 bases, there was a span of 11 bases. Per germline, CDR1 SGHTA and CDR2 FQGNSA. This CDR3 spans 15 amino acids. CDR3: CASSRQSRSGNTIYF. As DNA, the CDR3 is TGTGCCAGCAGCCGACAGAGTCGCTCTGGAAACACCATATATTTT.

This chain links TRBV9 with TRBJ1-1; TRBD1 might be the D (5 bases). From germline, CDR1 is SGDLS and CDR2 YYNGEE. The CDR3 has 15 residues. V was clipped by 5 bases and J by 0 bases, with 14 bases between them. Here the CDR3 reads CASSGGGFLNTEAFF. CDR3 DNA sequence: TGTGCCAGCAGTGGTGGGGGATTCTTGAACACTGAAGCTTTCTTT.

This clone is a singleton in its sample. The chain employs TRBV5-1 and TRBJ1-5; TRBD1 aligns across 7 bases. Germline CDR1 is SGHRS and CDR2 is YFSETQ. Trimming cost V 0 bases and J 3 bases; bases outside gene matches: 3. This CDR3 comprises 15 residues. CDR3 bases: TGCGCCAGCAGCTTGGAGGGGGCCCCCAATCAGCCCCAGCATTTT. This translates into CASSLEGAPNQPQHF.

The chain links TRBV7-8 to TRBJ2-5; D call uncertain. CDR1 is SGHVS and CDR2 is FQNEAQ in the germline V gene. The CDR3 is made up of 11 amino acids. The germline V and J ends were trimmed by 5 bases and 3 bases, with 4 bases remaining between them. CDR3 bases: TGTGCCAGCAGCCAAGAAGAGACCCAGTACTTC. Encoded protein: CASSQEETQYF.

The V call is TRBV7-6, the J call TRBJ1-5, with 7 bases that match TRBD1. The germline V gene has CDR1 SGHVS and CDR2 FNYEAQ. V gave up 6 bases and J gave up 2 bases; unmatched junction bases: 1. The CDR3 loop spans 13 amino acids. The CDR3, as DNA: TGTGCCAGCAGTACAGGGGGCAATCAGCCCCAGCATTTT. This translates into CASSTGGNQPQHF.